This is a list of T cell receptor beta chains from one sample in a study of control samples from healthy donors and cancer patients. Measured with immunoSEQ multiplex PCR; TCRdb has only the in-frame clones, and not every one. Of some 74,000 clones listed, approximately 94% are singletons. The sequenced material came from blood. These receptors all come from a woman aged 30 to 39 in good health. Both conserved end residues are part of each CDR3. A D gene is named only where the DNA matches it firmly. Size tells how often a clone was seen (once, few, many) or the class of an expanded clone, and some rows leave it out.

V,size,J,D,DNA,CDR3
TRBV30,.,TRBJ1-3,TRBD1,TGTGCCTGGAGTACTCACACAGGGGCTGGAAACACCATATATTTT,CAWSTHTGAGNTIYF
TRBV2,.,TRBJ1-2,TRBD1,TGTGCCAGCAGTTCCGAGCCGAGGGGGCGAAGCTATGGCTACACCTTC,CASSSEPRGRSYGYTF
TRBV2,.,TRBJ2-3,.,TGTGCCAGCAGTGATGATCATCTCCAGTCAGATACGCAGTATTTT,CASSDDHLQSDTQYF
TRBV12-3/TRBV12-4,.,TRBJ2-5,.,TGTGCCAGCAGTCCGAACAGGGTGGGGACCCAGTACTTC,CASSPNRVGTQYF
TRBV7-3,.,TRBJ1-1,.,TGTGCCAGCAGTTCCGATGGGAACACTGAAGCTTTCTTT,CASSSDGNTEAFF
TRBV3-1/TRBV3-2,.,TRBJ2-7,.,TGTGCCAGCAGCCAAGTGCTAGGATGGGGATACGAGCAGTACTTC,CASSQVLGWGYEQYF
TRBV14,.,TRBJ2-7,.,TGTGCCAGCAGCCAAGAATTCGAGCAGTACTTC,CASSQEFEQYF
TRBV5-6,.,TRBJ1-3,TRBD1,TGTGCCAGCAGCGGGGACAGGGGTGGAAACACCATATATTTT,CASSGDRGGNTIYF
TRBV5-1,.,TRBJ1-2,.,TGCGCCAGCAGCCTGGGACGGGGGGCTAACTATGGCTACACCTTC,CASSLGRGANYGYTF
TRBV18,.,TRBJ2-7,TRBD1,TGTGCCAGCTCACCAGACAGGGGGCGAGGGGAGCAGTACTTC,CASSPDRGRGEQYF
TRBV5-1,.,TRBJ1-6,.,TGCGCCAGCAGCTTGACAGGACGATATTCACCCCTCCACTTT,CASSLTGRYSPLHF
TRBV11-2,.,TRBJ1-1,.,TGTGCCAGCAGCTTAGAGTGGGTGAACACTGAAGCTTTCTTT,CASSLEWVNTEAFF
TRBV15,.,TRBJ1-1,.,TGTGCCACCAGCGGTTCTGGCGGTGGAGCTTTCTTT,CATSGSGGGAFF
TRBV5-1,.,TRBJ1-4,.,TGCGCCAGCAGCTTGTGGCAAAATGAAAAACTGTTTTTT,CASSLWQNEKLFF
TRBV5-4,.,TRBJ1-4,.,TGTGCCAGCAGCTTGGGGGCCGGCGGTGTTAATGAAAAACTGTTTTTT,CASSLGAGGVNEKLFF
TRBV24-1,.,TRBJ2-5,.,TGTGCCACCAGTGATTGGCAGGGGCAAGAGACCCAGTACTTC,CATSDWQGQETQYF
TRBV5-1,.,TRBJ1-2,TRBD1,TGCGCCAGCAGGTCAGGGGGGCACACCTTC,CASRSGGHTF
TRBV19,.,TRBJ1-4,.,TGTGCCAGCGGATTAGATAATGAAAAACTGTTTTTT,CASGLDNEKLFF
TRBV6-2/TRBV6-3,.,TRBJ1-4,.,TGTGCCAGCAGCACCTTCCTCTCCAGTCCTAATGAAAAACTGTTTTTT,CASSTFLSSPNEKLFF
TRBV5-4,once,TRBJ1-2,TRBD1,TGTGCCAGCAGCCTGGACAGGGTTGACTATGGCTACACCTTC,CASSLDRVDYGYTF
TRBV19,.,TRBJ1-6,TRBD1,TGTGCCACCCAGGGGGCGAAAGGGTCACCCCTCCACTTT,CATQGAKGSPLHF
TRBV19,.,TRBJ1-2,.,TGTGCCAGTTTAGGAAGGGAAGCTAACTATGGCTACACCTTC,CASLGREANYGYTF
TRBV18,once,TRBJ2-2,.,TGTGCCAGCTCACCGCAACAGATGCAGGGATTTGGGTCCACCGGGGAGCTGTTTTTT,CASSPQQMQGFGSTGELFF
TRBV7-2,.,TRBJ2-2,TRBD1,TGTGCCAGCGGAGCGGGGACAGGGGACACCGGGGAGCTGTTTTTT,CASGAGTGDTGELFF
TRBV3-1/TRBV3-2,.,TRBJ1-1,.,TGTGCCAGCAGCCAAGATATGAGGGGAAACACTGAAGCTTTCTTT,CASSQDMRGNTEAFF
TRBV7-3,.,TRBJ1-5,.,TGTGCCAGCAGCTCACGGGGAGATCAGCCCCAGCATTTT,CASSSRGDQPQHF
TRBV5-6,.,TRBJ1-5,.,TGTGCCAGCAGCTTGATGGATGGAGGGCAGCCCCAGCATTTT,CASSLMDGGQPQHF
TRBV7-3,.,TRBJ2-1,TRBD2,TGTGCCAGCAGCTTAAATTTAGCGGGGGCCTACAATGAGCAGTTCTTC,CASSLNLAGAYNEQFF
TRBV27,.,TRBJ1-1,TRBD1,TGTGCCAGCAGGGGACAGGCCTCTAAGGAAGCTTTCTTT,CASRGQASKEAFF
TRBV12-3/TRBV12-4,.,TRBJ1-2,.,TGTGCCAGCAGTTTAGCCCTCGGAAGAGGCTACACCTTC,CASSLALGRGYTF
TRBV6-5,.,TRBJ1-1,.,TGTGCCAGCAGTCCCTCTATGGTTCCTGAAGCTTTCTTT,CASSPSMVPEAFF
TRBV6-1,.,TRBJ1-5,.,TGTGCCAGCAGTGACGCTTGGACCCACAATCAGCCCCAGCATTTT,CASSDAWTHNQPQHF
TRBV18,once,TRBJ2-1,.,TGTGCCAGCTCACCACTACAGGGGAGGGATGAGCAGTTCTTC,CASSPLQGRDEQFF
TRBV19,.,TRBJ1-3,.,TGTGCCAGTCACCCAGGGGTAAGAGGAAACACCATATATTTT,CASHPGVRGNTIYF
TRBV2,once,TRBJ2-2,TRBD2,TGTGCCAGCAGTGTACAGCGGGGGGGAGCCGGGGAGCTGTTTTTT,CASSVQRGGAGELFF
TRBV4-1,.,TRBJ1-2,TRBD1,TGCGCCAGCAGCCCACAGGGGTCTTCGTATGGCTACACCTTC,CASSPQGSSYGYTF
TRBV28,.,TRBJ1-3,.,TGTGCCTCCCAGAGGGGTTCGTCCGGAAACACCATATATTTT,CASQRGSSGNTIYF
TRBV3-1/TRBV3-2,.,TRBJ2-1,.,TGTGCCAGCAGCCAGCGGTTTTTAGGTGGGAGCTCCTACAATGAGCAGTTCTTC,CASSQRFLGGSSYNEQFF
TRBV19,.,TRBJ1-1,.,TGTGCCAGTAGTACCCGACCCGGGGCGATGAACACTGAAGCTTTCTTT,CASSTRPGAMNTEAFF
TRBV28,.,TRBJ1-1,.,TGTGCCAGCAGTTCAAGCCTCGGGACACCAAAAGCTTTCTTT,CASSSSLGTPKAFF
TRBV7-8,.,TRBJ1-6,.,TGTGCCAGCAGTCAATTCAAAGGTCTTGGGGGCGCGACTTCACCCCTCCACTTT,CASSQFKGLGGATSPLHF
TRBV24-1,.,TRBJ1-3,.,TGTGCCACCAGTGATTTGGGCGGAAACACCATATATTTT,CATSDLGGNTIYF
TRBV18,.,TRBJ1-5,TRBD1,TGTGCCAGCTCTCCAAACAGGGGCGACAATCAGCCCCAGCATTTT,CASSPNRGDNQPQHF
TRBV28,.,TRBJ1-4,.,TGTGCCAGCAGTTTAGAGGGGGAAAAACTGTTTTTT,CASSLEGEKLFF
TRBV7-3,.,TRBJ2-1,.,TGTGCCAGCAGCTCGGGTGATGAGCAGTTCTTC,CASSSGDEQFF